These 5 T cell receptor beta chains share one sample of origin, sequenced in a study of blood T cell repertoires in COVID-19. Produced via immunoSEQ multiplex PCR; TCRdb's table is partial and in-frame only. The table lists about 75,000 clones, 80% to 90% of them singletons, with over 6% in the top ten. What was sequenced was peripheral blood. The receptors here all came from a man older than 75 with COVID-19, enrolled during active disease.

This clone has just one count. The chain carries TRBV5-6 and TRBJ2-5; TRBD1 is a possible D gene (6 bases). Trimming shortened V by 2 bases and J by 5 bases, and 13 bases separated the two germline ends. The CDR3 length is 14 residues. CDR1 SGHDT and CDR2 YYEEEE come from the germline V gene. CDR3 residues: CASSFWTVPETQYF. CDR3 coding DNA: TGTGCCAGCAGCTTTTGGACAGTCCCGGAGACCCAGTACTTC. Full variable domain (outside the CDR3, taken from reference TRBV5-6 and TRBJ2-5): DAGVTQSPTHLIKTRGQQVTLRCSPKSGHDTVSWYQQALGQGPQFIFQYYEEEERQRGNFPDRFSGHQFPNYSSELNVNALLLGDSALYLCASSFWTVPETQYFGPGTRLLVL.

V gene TRBV11-2 combines with J gene TRBJ2-1; 13 bases agree with TRBD2. CDR1 and CDR2 from the germline V gene are SGHAT and FQNNGV. The CDR3 length is 15 residues. J was trimmed by 9 bases and V by 5 bases; bases with no gene match: 7. CDR3 sequence reads: CASSPWTSGGGEQFF. CDR3 sequence (DNA): TGTGCCAGCAGCCCATGGACTAGCGGGGGTGGTGAGCAGTTCTTC.

Only one count was recorded for this clone. CDR3 DNA sequence: TGTGCCAGCAGCCATGGGACAGGGGTTGAAAAACTGTTTTTT. This encodes CASSHGTGVEKLFF. The chain combines TRBV5-6 with TRBJ1-4; 10 bases are shared with TRBD1. V dropped 4 bases and J dropped 7; count of bases not matched to a gene: 4. Germline CDR1 reads SGHDT; CDR2 reads YYEEEE. This CDR3 contains 14 residues.

V is TRBV11-2 and J is TRBJ2-1; TRBD2 agrees at 11 bases. From germline, CDR1 is SGHAT and CDR2 FQNNGV. The V gene end was trimmed by 3 bases and the J gene end by 4 bases; junction bases not matched to a gene: 2. The CDR3 sequence is 15 residues long. The CDR3 loop reads CASSFGTSGYNEQFF. CDR3 sequence (DNA): TGTGCCAGCAGCTTCGGGACTAGCGGATACAATGAGCAGTTCTTC.

This clone was found once. The rearrangement links TRBV27 to TRBJ2-2, with D possibly matching TRBD1 (5 bases). Germline CDR1 reads MNHEY; CDR2 reads SMNVEV (reference sequence). Trimming pared 7 bases from V and 1 base from J, leaving 13 bases between. This CDR3 comprises 15 residues. The CDR3 region is CASTRQGGNTGELFF. Written as DNA, the CDR3 is TGTGCCAGCACCCGGCAGGGTGGGAACACCGGGGAGCTGTTTTTT.